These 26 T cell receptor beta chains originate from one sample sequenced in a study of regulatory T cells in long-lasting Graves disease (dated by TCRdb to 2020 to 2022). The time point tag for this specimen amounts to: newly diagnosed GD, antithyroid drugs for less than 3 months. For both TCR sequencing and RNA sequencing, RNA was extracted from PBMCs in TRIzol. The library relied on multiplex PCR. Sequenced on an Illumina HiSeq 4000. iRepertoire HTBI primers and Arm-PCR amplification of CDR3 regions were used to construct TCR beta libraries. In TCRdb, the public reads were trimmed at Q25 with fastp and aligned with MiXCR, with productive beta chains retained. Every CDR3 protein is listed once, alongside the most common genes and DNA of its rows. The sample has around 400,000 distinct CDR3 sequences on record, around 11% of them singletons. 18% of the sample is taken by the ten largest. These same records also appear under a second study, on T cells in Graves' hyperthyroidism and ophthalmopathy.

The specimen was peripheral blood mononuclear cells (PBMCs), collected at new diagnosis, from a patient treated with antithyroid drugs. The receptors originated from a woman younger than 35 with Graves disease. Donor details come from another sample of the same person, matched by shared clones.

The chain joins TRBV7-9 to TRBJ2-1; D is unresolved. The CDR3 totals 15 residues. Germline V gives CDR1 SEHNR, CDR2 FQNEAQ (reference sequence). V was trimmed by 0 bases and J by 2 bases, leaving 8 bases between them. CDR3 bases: TGTGCCAGCAGCTTAGCTGAATCGGCCTACAATGAGCAGTTCTTC. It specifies CASSLAESAYNEQFF.

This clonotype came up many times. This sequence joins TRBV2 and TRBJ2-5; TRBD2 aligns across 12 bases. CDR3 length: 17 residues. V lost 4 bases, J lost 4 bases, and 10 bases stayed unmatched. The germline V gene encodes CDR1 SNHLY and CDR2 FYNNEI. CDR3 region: CASSASLTSGSRETQYF. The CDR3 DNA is TGTGCCAGCAGTGCTAGTTTGACTAGCGGGAGTAGAGAGACCCAGTACTTC.

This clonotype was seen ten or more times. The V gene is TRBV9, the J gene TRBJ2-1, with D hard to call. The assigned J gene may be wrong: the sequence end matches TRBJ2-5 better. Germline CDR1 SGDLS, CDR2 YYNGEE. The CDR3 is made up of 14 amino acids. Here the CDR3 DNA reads TGTGCCAGCAGCGCAGACACTTTCCAAGAGACCCAGTACTTC. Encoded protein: CASSADTFQETQYF.

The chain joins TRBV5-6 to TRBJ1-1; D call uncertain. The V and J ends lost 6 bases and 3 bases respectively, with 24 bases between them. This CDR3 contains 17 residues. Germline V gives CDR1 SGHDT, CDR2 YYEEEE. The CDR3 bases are TGTGCCAGCACCCCCTCCCCCGGGGTCCCTTTGGACACTGAAGCTTTCTTT. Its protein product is CASTPSPGVPLDTEAFF. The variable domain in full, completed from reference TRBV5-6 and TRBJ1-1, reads DAGVTQSPTHLIKTRGQQVTLRCSPKSGHDTVSWYQQALGQGPQFIFQYYEEEERQRGNFPDRFSGHQFPNYSSELNVNALLLGDSALYLCASTPSPGVPLDTEAFFGQGTRLTVV.

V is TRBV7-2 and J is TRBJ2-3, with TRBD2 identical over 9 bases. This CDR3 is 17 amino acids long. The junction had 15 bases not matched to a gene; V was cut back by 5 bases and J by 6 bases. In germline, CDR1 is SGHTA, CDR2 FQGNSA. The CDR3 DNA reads TGTGCCAGCAGCCCCTTGTCTAGCGGGATGGGAAGGGATACGCAGTATTTT. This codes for CASSPLSSGMGRDTQYF.

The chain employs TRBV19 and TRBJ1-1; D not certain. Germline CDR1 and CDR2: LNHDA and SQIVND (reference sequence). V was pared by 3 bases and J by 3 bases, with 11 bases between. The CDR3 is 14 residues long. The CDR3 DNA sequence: TGTGCCAGTAGTATTGAGGGCTTTGACACTGAAGCTTTCTTT. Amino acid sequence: CASSIEGFDTEAFF.

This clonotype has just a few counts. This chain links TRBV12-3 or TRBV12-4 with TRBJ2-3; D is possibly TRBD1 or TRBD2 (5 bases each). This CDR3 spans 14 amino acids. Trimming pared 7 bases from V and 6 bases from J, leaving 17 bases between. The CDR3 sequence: CASTPREGSDTQYF. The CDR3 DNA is TGTGCCAGCACCCCCCGTGAGGGGTCTGATACGCAGTATTTT.

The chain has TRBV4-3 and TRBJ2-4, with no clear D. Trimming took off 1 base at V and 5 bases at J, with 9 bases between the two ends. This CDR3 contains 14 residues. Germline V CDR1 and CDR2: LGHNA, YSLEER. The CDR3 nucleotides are TGCGCCAGCAGCCAAGCCCACCGGGAAAACATTCAGTACTTC. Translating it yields CASSQAHRENIQYF.

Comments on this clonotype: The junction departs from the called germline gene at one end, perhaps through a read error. This CDR3 reads CAGRPTSADTQYF. CDR3 nucleotide sequence: TGCGCCGGCAGACCGACTAGCGCAGATACGCAGTATTTT. The chain carries TRBV4-1 and TRBJ2-3; 8 bases agree with TRBD2. CDR1 and CDR2 (germline): MGHRA, YSYEKL. This CDR3 has 13 amino acids.

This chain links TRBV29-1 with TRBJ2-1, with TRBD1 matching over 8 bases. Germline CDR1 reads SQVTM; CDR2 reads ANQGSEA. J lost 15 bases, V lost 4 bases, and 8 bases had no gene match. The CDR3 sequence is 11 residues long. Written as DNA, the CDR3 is TGCAGCGTTGTAGGACAGGGCGGTGGGTTCTTC. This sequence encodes CSVVGQGGGFF.

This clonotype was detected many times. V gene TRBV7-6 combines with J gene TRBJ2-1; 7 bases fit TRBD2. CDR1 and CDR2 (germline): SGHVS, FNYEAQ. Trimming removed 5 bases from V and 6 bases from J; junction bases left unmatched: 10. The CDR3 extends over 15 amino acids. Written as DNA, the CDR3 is TGTGCCAGCAGCCCCTGGACTAGTTTCGGCAATGAGCAGTTCTTC. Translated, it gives CASSPWTSFGNEQFF.

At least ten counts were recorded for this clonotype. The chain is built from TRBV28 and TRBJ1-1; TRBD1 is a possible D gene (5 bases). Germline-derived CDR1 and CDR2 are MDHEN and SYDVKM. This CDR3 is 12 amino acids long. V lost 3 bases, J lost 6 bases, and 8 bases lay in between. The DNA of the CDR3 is TGTGCCAGCAGTTTTTGGGGGGCTGAAGCTTTCTTT. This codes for CASSFWGAEAFF.

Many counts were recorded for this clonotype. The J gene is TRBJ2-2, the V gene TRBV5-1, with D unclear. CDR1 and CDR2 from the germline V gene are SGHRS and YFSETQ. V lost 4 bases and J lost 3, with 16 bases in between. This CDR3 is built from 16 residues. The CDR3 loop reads CASSGYTSRDTGELFF. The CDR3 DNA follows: TGCGCCAGCAGCGGGTATACGTCTCGGGACACCGGGGAGCTGTTTTTT.

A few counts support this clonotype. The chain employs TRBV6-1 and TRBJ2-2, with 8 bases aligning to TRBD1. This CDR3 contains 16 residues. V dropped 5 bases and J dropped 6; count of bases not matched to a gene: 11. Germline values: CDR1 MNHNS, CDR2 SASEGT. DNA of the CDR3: TGTGCCAGCAGTCGGGATGGACAGGGATACGCCGGGGAGCTGTTTTTT. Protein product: CASSRDGQGYAGELFF.

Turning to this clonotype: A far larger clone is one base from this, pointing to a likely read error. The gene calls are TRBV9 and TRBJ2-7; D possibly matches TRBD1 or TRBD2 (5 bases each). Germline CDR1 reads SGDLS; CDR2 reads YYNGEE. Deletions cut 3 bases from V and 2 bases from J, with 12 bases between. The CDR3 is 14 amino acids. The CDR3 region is CASSAEGRAYEQYF. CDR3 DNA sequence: TGTGCCAGCAGCGCCGAGGGCAGGGCCTACGAGCAGTACTTC. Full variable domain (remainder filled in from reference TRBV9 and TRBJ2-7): DSGVTQTPKHLITATGQRVTLRCSPRSGDLSVYWYQQSLDQGLQFLIQYYNGEERAKGNILERFSAQQFPDLHSELNLSSLELGDSALYFCASSAEGRAYEQYFGPGTRLTVT.

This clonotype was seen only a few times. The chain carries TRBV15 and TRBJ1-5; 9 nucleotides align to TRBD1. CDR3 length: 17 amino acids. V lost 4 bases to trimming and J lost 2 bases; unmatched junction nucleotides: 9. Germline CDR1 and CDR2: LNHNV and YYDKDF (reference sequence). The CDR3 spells CATSTLGTGYRNQPQHF. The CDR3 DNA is TGTGCCACCAGCACTCTTGGGACAGGGTATCGCAATCAGCCCCAGCATTTT. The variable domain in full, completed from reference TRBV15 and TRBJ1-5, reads DAMVIQNPRYQVTQFGKPVTLSCSQTLNHNVMYWYQQKSSQAPKLLFHYYDKDFNNEADTPDNFQSRRPNTSFCFLDIRSPGLGDTAMYLCATSTLGTGYRNQPQHFGDGTRLSIL.

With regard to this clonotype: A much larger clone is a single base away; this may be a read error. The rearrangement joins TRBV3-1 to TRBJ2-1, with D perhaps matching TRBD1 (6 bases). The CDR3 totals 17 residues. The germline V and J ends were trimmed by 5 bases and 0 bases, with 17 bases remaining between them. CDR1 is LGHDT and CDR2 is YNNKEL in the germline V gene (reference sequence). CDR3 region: CASSSLSRDNSYNEQFF. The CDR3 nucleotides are TGTGCCAGCAGCTCCCTAAGCCGGGACAACTCCTACAATGAGCAGTTCTTC.

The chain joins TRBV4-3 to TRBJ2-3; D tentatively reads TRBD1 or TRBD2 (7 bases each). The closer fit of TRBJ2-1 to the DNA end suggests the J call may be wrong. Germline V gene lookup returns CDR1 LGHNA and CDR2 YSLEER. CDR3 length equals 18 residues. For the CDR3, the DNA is TGCGCCAGCAGCCAAGACGCAGCAGGGGGAGGGAGGTCCTACGAGCAGTTCTTC. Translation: CASSQDAAGGGRSYEQFF.

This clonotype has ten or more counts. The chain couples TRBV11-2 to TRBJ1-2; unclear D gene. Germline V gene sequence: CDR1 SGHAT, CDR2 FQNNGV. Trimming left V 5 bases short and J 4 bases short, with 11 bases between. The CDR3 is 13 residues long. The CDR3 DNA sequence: TGTGCCAGCAGCCTGCTGGGCTTCTATGGCTACACCTTC. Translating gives CASSLLGFYGYTF.

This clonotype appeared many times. CDR3 sequence reads: CASGPPPGPSNYGYTF. In DNA, the CDR3 is TGTGCTAGTGGGCCCCCCCCGGGCCCCTCTAACTATGGCTACACCTTC. The chain recombines TRBV12-5 with TRBJ1-2; no reliable D call. The CDR3 is 16 amino acids. V lost 6 bases to trimming and J lost 0 bases, with 17 bases between them. The germline V gene encodes CDR1 LGHNT and CDR2 FRNRAP.

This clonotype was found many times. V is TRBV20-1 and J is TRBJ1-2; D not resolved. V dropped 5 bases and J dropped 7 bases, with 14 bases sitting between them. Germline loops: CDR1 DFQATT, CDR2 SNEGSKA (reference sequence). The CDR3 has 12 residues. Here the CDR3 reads CSAGGSKGGYTF. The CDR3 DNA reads TGCAGTGCTGGTGGGTCCAAAGGTGGCTACACCTTC.

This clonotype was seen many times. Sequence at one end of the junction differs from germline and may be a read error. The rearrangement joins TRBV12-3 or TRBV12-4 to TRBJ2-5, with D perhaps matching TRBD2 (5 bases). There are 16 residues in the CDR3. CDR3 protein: CASSFTSTRMGEAQYF. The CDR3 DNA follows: TGTGCCAGCAGTTTTACCTCTACTAGGATGGGAGAGGCCCAGTACTTC.

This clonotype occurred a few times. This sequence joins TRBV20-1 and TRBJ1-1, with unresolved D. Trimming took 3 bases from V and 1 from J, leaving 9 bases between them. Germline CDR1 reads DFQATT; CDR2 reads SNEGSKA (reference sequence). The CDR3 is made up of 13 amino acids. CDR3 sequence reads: CSARSQANTEAFF. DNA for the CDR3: TGCAGTGCTAGGTCTCAGGCGAACACTGAAGCTTTCTTT.

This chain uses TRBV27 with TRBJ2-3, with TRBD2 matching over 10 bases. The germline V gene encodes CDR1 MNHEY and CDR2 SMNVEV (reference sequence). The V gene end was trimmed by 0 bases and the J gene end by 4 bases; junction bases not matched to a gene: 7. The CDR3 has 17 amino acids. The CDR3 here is CASSLSPGLAASDTQYF. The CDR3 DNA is TGTGCCAGCAGTTTATCGCCAGGACTAGCGGCTTCAGATACGCAGTATTTT.

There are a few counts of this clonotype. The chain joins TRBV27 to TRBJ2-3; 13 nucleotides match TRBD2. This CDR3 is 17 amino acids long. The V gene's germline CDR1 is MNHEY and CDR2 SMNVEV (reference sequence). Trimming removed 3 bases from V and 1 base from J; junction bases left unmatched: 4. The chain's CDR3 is CASSFTGLAGGTDTQYF. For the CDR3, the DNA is TGTGCCAGCAGTTTTACTGGACTAGCGGGGGGCACAGATACGCAGTATTTT.

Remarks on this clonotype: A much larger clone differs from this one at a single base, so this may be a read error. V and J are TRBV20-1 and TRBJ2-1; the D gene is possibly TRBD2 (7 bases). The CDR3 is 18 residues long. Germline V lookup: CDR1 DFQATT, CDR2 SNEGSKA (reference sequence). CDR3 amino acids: CGARGAGDPFSSYNEQFF. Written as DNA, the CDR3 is TGCGGTGCTAGGGGGGCGGGAGACCCCTTCAGCTCCTACAATGAGCAGTTCTTC.